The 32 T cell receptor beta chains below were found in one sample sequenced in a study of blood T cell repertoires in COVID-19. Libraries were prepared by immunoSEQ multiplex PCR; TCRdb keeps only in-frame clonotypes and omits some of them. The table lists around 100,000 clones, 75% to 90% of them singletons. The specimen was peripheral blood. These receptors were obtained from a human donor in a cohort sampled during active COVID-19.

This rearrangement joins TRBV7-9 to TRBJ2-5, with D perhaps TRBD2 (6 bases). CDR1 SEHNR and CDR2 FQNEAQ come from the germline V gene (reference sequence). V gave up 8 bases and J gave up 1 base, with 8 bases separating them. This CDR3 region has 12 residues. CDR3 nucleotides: TGTGCCAGCGGTAGCGGCCAAGAGACCCAGTACTTC. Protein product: CASGSGQETQYF.

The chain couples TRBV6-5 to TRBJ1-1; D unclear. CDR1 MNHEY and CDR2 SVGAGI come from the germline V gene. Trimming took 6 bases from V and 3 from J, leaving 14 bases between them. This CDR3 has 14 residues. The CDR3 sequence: CASSRRNQDTEAFF. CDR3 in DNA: TGTGCCAGCAGCCGTCGGAATCAGGACACTGAAGCTTTCTTT.

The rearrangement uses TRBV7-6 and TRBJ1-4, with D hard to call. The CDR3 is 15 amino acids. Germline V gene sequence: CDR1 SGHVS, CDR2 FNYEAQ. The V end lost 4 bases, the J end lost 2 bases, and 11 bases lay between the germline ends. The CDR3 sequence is CASSSSGNTNEKLFF. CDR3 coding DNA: TGTGCCAGCAGCTCCTCGGGGAATACTAATGAAAAACTGTTTTTT.

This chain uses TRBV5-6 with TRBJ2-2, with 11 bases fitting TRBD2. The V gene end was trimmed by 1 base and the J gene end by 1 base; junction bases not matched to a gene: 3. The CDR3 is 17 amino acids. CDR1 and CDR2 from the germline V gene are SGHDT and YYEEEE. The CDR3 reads CASSLRLAGGNTGELFF. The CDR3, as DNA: TGTGCCAGCAGCTTGAGGCTAGCGGGGGGGAACACCGGGGAGCTGTTTTTT.

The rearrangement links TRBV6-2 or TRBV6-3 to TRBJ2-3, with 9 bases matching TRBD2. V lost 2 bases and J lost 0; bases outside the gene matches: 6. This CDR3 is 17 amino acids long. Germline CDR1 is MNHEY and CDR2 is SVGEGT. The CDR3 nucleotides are TGTGCCAGCAGTTACCCTCCAACTAGCGGGAGCACAGATACGCAGTATTTT. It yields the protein CASSYPPTSGSTDTQYF.

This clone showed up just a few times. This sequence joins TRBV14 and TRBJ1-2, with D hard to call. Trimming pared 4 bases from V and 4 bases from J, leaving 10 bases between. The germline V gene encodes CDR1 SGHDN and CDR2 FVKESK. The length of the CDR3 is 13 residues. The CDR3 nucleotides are TGTGCCAGCAGCCTGGGCTTACGCTATGGCTACACCTTC. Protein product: CASSLGLRYGYTF.

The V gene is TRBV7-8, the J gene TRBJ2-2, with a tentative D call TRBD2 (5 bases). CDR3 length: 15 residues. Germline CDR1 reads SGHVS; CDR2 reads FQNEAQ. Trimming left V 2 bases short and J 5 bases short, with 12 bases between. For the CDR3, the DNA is TGTGCCAGCAGCTTACCCGGGATGAGGACCGGGGAGCTGTTTTTT. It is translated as CASSLPGMRTGELFF.

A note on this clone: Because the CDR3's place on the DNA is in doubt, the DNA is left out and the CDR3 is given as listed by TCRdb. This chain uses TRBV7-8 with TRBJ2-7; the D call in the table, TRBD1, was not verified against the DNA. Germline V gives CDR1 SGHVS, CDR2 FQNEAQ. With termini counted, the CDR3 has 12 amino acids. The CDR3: CASSSVGTGTYF.

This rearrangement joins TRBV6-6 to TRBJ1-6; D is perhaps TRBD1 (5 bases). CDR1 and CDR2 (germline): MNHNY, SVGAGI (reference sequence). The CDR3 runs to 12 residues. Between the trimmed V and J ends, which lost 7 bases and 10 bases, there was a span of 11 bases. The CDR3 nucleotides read TGTGCCAGCACCGGGGGACGGTCACCCCTCCACTTT. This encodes CASTGGRSPLHF.

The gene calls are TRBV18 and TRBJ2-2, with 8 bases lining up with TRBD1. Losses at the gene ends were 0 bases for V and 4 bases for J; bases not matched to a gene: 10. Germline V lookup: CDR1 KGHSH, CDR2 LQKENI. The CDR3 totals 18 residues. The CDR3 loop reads CASSPPVTGQDLTGELFF. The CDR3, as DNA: TGTGCCAGCTCACCACCGGTTACGGGACAGGACCTCACCGGGGAGCTGTTTTTT.

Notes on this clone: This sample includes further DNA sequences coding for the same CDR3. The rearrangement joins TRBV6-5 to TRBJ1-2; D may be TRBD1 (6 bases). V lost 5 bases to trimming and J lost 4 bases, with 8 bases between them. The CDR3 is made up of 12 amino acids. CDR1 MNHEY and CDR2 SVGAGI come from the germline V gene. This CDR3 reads CASSLDSYGYTF. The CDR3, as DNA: TGTGCCAGCAGTCTGGACAGCTATGGCTACACCTTC.

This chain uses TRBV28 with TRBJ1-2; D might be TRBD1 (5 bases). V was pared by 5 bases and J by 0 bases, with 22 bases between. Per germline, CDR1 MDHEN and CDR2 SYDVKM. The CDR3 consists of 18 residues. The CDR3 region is CASSRTGLGGTANYGYTF. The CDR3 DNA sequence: TGTGCCAGCAGTCGTACGGGCCTTGGGGGGACGGCTAACTATGGCTACACCTTC.

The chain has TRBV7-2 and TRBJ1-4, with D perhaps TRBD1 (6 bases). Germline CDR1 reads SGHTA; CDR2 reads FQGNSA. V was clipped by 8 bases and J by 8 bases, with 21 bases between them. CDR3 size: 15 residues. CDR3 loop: CASAYNSGVGEKLFF. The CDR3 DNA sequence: TGTGCCAGCGCCTATAATTCAGGGGTAGGAGAAAAACTGTTTTTT.

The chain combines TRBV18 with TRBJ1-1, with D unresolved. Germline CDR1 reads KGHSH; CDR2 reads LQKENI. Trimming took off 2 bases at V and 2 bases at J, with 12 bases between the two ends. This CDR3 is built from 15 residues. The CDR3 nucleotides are TGTGCCAGCTCACCAGGCTCGGGAGTAAACACTGAAGCTTTCTTT. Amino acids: CASSPGSGVNTEAFF.

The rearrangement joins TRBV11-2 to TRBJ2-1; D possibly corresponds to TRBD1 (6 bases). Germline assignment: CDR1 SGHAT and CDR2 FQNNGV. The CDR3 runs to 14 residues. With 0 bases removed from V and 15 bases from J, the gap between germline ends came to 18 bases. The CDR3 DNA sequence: TGTGCCAGCAGCTTAGATTTAAGAGGGACAACAAGGTTCTTC. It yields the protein CASSLDLRGTTRFF.

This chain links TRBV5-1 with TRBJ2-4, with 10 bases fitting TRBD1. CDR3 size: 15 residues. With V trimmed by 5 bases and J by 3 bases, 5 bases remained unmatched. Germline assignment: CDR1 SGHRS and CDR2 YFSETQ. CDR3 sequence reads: CASSRDRGVKNIQYF. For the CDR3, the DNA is TGCGCCAGCAGTAGGGACAGGGGCGTCAAAAACATTCAGTACTTC.

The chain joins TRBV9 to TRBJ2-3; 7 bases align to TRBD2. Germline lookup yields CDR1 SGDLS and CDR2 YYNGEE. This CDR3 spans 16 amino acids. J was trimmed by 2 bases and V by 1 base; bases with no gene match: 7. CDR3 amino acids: CASSVTRGVFTDTQYF. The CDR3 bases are TGTGCCAGCAGCGTAACTCGGGGGGTCTTCACAGATACGCAGTATTTT.

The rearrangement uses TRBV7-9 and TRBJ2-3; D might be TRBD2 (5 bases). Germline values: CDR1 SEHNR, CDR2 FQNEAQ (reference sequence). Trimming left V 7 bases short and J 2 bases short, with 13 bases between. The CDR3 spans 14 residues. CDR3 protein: CASTPAGITDTQYF. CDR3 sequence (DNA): TGTGCCAGCACCCCCGCGGGTATCACAGATACGCAGTATTTT.

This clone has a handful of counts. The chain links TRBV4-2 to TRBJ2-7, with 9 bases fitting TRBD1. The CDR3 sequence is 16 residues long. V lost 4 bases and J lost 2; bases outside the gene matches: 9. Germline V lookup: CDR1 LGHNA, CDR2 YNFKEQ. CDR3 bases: TGTGCCAGCAGCCCGCGGGGGACAGGGCCGGCCTACGAGCAGTACTTC. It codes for CASSPRGTGPAYEQYF.

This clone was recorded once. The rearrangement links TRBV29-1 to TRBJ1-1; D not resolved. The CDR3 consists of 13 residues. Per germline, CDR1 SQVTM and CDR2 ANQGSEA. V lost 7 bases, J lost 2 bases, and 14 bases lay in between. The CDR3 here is CSANAGLNTEAFF. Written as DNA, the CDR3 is TGCAGCGCGAACGCAGGCCTCAACACTGAAGCTTTCTTT.

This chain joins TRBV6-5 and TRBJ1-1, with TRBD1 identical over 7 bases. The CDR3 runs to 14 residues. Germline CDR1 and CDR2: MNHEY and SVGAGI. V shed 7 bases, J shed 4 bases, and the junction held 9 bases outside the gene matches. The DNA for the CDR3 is TGTGCCAGCACCACCATGACAGGGATCACTGAAGCTTTCTTT. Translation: CASTTMTGITEAFF.

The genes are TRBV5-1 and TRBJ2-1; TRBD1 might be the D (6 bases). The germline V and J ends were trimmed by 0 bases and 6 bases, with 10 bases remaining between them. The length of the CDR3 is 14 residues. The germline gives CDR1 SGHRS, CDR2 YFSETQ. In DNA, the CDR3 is TGCGCCAGCAGCTTGGTTCAGGGGCTCAATGAGCAGTTCTTC. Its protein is CASSLVQGLNEQFF.

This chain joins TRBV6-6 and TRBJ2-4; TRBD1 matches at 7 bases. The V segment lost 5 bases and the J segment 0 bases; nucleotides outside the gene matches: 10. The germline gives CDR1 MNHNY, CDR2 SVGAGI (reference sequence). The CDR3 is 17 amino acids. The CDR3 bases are TGTGCCAGCAGTCCCCGGACAGGACTGATAGCCAAAAACATTCAGTACTTC. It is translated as CASSPRTGLIAKNIQYF.

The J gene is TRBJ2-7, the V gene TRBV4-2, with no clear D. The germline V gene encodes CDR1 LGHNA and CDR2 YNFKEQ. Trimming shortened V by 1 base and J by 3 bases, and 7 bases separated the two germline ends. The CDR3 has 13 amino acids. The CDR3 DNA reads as TGTGCCAGCAGCCAAGGTACAGACTACGAGCAGTACTTC. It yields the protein CASSQGTDYEQYF.

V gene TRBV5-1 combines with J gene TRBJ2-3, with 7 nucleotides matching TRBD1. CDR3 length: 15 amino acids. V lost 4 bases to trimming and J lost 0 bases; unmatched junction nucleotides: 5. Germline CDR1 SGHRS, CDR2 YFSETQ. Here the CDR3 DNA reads TGCGCCAGCAGCAGCACAGGGGCTAGCACAGATACGCAGTATTTT. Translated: CASSSTGASTDTQYF.

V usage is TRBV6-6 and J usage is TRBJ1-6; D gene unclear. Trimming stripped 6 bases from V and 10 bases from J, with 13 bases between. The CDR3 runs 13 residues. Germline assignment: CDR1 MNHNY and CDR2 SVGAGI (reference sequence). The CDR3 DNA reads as TGTGCCAGCAGGGGAGGGCGTGAGTCACCCCTCCACTTT. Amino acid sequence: CASRGGRESPLHF.

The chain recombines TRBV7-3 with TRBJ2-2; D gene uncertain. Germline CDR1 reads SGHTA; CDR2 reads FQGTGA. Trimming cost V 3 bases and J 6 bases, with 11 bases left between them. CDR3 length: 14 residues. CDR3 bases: TGTGCCAGCAGCTTTATATCCCTCCCCGGGGAGCTGTTTTTT. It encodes CASSFISLPGELFF. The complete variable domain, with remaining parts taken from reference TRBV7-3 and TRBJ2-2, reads GAGVSQTPSNKVTEKGKYVELRCDPISGHTALYWYRQSLGQGPEFLIYFQGTGAADDSGLPNDRFFAVRPEGSVSTLKIQRTERGDSAVYLCASSFISLPGELFFGEGSRLTVL.

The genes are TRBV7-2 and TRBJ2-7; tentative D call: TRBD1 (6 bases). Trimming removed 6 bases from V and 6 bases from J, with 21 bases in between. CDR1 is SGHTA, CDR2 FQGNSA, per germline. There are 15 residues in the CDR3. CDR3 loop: CASSYSRTVVAEQYF. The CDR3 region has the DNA TGTGCCAGCAGTTATTCCCGGACAGTAGTGGCCGAGCAGTACTTC.

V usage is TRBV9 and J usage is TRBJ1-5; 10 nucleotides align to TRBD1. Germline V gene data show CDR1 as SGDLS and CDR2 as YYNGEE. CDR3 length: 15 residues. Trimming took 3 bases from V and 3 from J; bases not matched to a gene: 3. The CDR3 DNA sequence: TGTGCCAGCAGCGATGGGACAGGGGCCAATCAGCCCCAGCATTTT. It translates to CASSDGTGANQPQHF.

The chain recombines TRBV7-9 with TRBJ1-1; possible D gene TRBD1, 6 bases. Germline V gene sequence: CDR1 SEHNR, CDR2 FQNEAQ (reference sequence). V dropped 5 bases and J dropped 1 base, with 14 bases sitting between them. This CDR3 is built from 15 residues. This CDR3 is CASSAVGAGNTEAFF. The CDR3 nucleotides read TGTGCCAGCAGCGCGGTGGGGGCGGGGAACACTGAAGCTTTCTTT. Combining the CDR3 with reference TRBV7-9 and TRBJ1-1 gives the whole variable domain DTGVSQNPRHKITKRGQNVTFRCDPISEHNRLYWYRQTLGQGPEFLTYFQNEAQLEKSRLLSDRFSAERPKGSFSTLEIQRTEQGDSAMYLCASSAVGAGNTEAFFGQGTRLTVV.

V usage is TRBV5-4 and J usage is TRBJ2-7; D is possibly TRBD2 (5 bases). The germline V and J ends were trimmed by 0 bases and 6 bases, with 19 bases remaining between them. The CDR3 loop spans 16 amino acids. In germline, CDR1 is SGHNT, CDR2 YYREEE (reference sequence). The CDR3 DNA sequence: TGTGCCAGCAGCTTGGCCCCGACAACGAGTGGAGGCGAGCAGTACTTC. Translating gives CASSLAPTTSGGEQYF.

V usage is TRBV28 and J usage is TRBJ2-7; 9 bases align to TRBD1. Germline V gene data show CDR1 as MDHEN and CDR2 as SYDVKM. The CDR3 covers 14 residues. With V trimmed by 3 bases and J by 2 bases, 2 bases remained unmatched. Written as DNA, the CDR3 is TGTGCCAGCAGTTTTGACAGGGGGGCCTACGAGCAGTACTTC. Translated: CASSFDRGAYEQYF.